These 10 T cell receptor beta chains originate from one sample sequenced in a study of blood T cell repertoires in COVID-19 (dated by TCRdb to about 2020). The protocol used for the library was the immunoSEQ multiplex PCR assay. TCRdb carries this immuneACCESS record with in-frame sequences only. Its versions omit some clonotypes, under half of them owing to an unresolved V gene in the studies checked, with the rest unexplained. Here the sample has roughly 120,000 clones; about nine tenths occur a single time. The ten largest clones represent 1.8% of the sample. Specimen: peripheral blood. The receptor source for this set is a human donor with active COVID-19. The donor label of this sample is uncertain.

V and J are TRBV3-1 (or the pseudogene TRBV3-2) and TRBJ2-5; perhaps TRBD2 as D (5 bases). This CDR3 is 16 amino acids long. Germline CDR1 reads LGHDT; CDR2 reads YNNKEL (reference sequence). Trimming left V 2 bases short and J 1 base short, with 14 bases between. In DNA, the CDR3 is TGTGCCAGCAGCCAACCCCTACTAGTGACCCAAGAGACCCAGTACTTC. Amino acid sequence: CASSQPLLVTQETQYF.

The chain is built from TRBV3-1 (or the pseudogene TRBV3-2) and TRBJ2-3, with D maybe TRBD2 (5 bases). The CDR3 has 16 amino acids. V lost 4 bases and J lost 10, with 24 bases in between. CDR1 LGHDT and CDR2 YNNKEL come from the germline V gene (reference sequence). The CDR3 sequence is CASSPTRGLAPEAQYF. In nucleotides, the CDR3 is TGTGCCAGCAGCCCTACAAGAGGTCTAGCCCCTGAGGCGCAGTATTTT.

The chain uses TRBV3-1 (or the pseudogene TRBV3-2) and TRBJ1-4, with 8 positions matching TRBD1. V lost 2 bases, J lost 3 bases, and 5 bases stayed unmatched. The CDR3 has 16 amino acids. CDR1 LGHDT and CDR2 YNNKEL come from the germline V gene (reference sequence). The CDR3 DNA reads as TGTGCCAGCAGCCAACCCGGACAGGGAGCTAATGAAAAACTGTTTTTT. Amino acid sequence: CASSQPGQGANEKLFF.

As regards this clone: Mismatch with germline at one junction end may stem from a read error. The chain links TRBV5-1 to TRBJ1-2; 8 nucleotides align to TRBD1. This CDR3 comprises 14 residues. Germline loops: CDR1 SGHRS, CDR2 YFSETQ. CDR3 DNA sequence: TGCGCCAGCAGCCAGACCGGGACAGGCTATGGTTACACCTTC. It encodes CASSQTGTGYGYTF.

J is TRBJ2-3 and V is TRBV15, with 14 nucleotides matching TRBD2. The CDR3 covers 14 residues. Germline V gene lookup returns CDR1 LNHNV and CDR2 YYDKDF (reference sequence). Trimming took 8 bases from V and 6 from J; bases not matched to a gene: 4. CDR3 DNA: TGTGCCACCCGACTAGCGGGGGGGAAGGATACGCAGTATTTT. It yields the protein CATRLAGGKDTQYF.

This rearrangement joins TRBV11-2 to TRBJ2-3, with D perhaps matching TRBD1 (6 bases). Trimming took 1 base from V and 5 from J, leaving 13 bases between them. There are 15 residues in the CDR3. Looked up from germline, CDR1 is SGHAT and CDR2 is FQNNGV. The CDR3, as DNA: TGTGCCAGCAGCTTAGCGGGACATTCCGGAGATACGCAGTATTTT. Protein product: CASSLAGHSGDTQYF.

The chain is built from TRBV3-1 (or the pseudogene TRBV3-2) and TRBJ2-5, with D perhaps TRBD2 (5 bases). Trimming took off 0 bases at V and 5 bases at J, with 13 bases between the two ends. CDR1 and CDR2 (germline): LGHDT, YNNKEL (reference sequence). CDR3 length equals 15 residues. The CDR3 loop reads CASSQDLTGYETQYF. CDR3 coding DNA: TGTGCCAGCAGCCAAGATCTAACGGGATACGAGACCCAGTACTTC.

This sequence joins TRBV27 and TRBJ1-6, with 8 bases matching TRBD1. This CDR3 has 14 amino acids. V trimming: 3 bases; J trimming: 7 bases; junction bases outside the gene matches: 2. The V gene's germline CDR1 is MNHEY and CDR2 SMNVEV (reference sequence). This chain's CDR3 is CASSFTGGNSPLHF. DNA of the CDR3: TGTGCCAGCAGTTTTACAGGGGGGAATTCACCCCTCCACTTT.

The rearrangement uses TRBV7-2 and TRBJ2-7, with 9 bases fitting TRBD1. CDR3 length equals 14 residues. The germline gives CDR1 SGHTA, CDR2 FQGNSA. With 3 bases clipped from V and 3 bases from J, the junction kept 3 bases outside the gene matches. The CDR3 coding sequence is TGTGCCAGCAGCTTGACGACAGGGGGCTACGAGCAGTACTTC. Protein: CASSLTTGGYEQYF.

The chain employs TRBV2 and TRBJ1-5, with TRBD1 identical over 9 bases. This CDR3 spans 15 amino acids. From germline, CDR1 is SNHLY and CDR2 FYNNEI. V gave up 7 bases and J gave up 2 bases; unmatched junction bases: 6. This CDR3 is CASMGDRGGNQPQHF. DNA of the CDR3: TGTGCCAGCATGGGCGACAGGGGGGGCAATCAGCCCCAGCATTTT. Full variable domain (remainder filled in from reference TRBV2 and TRBJ1-5): EPEVTQTPSHQVTQMGQEVILRCVPISNHLYFYWYRQILGQKVEFLVSFYNNEISEKSEIFDDQFSVERPDGSNFTLKIRSTKLEDSAMYFCASMGDRGGNQPQHFGDGTRLSIL.